Each of the 10 T cell receptor beta chains below was sequenced from the same sample in a study of T cells after yellow fever vaccination. TCRdb ran MiXCR on the 5' RACE reads and lists one entry per CDR3 protein. The data hold about 260,000 distinct CDR3 sequences, with over 4.5% observed a single time. The specimen was CD4+ T cells sorted from PBMCs, collected on the day of the yellow fever booster vaccination. These receptors came from a man between 18 and 29 years old who received the YFV17D yellow fever vaccine.

This clonotype was counted at least ten times. The chain combines TRBV10-3 with TRBJ2-7; perhaps TRBD1 as D (6 bases). Trimming shortened V by 11 bases and J by 3 bases, and 20 bases separated the two germline ends. The CDR3 extends over 14 amino acids. Germline CDR1 ENHRY, CDR2 SYGVKD. The CDR3 region has the DNA TGTGCCTCAACCAATGGACAGAGACTCTACGAGCAGTACGTC. Its protein product is CASTNGQRLYEQYV.

This chain's CDR3 is CSVEQGGNTIYF. CDR3 coding DNA: TGCAGCGTGGAACAGGGTGGAAACACCATATATTTT. This sequence joins TRBV29-1 and TRBJ1-3; D possibly corresponds to TRBD1 (6 bases). The germline V gene has CDR1 SQVTM and CDR2 ANQGSEA. Trimming pared 6 bases from V and 3 bases from J, leaving 9 bases between. This CDR3 region has 12 residues.

This clonotype was picked up a small number of times. The gene calls are TRBV5-4 and TRBJ2-2; 7 bases are a match to TRBD1. The length of the CDR3 is 18 residues. The germline CDR1 and CDR2 sequences are SGHNT and YYREEE (reference sequence). J lost 5 bases, V lost 0 bases, and 13 bases had no gene match. The CDR3 DNA follows: TGTGCCAGCAGCTTGGATCCCAACCGTGCAGGGGGAACCGGGGAGCTGTTTTTT. Residues: CASSLDPNRAGGTGELFF.

This clonotype was observed many times. J is TRBJ2-3 and V is TRBV4-1, with 8 bases matching TRBD1. Germline V gene sequence: CDR1 MGHRA, CDR2 YSYEKL. V trimming: 0 bases; J trimming: 4 bases; junction bases outside the gene matches: 9. This CDR3 is 17 amino acids long. The CDR3 bases are TGCGCCAGCAGCCAAGATAAAGGACAGGGAGTACCAGATACGCAGTATTTT. It encodes CASSQDKGQGVPDTQYF.

Ten or more counts support this clonotype. The chain has TRBV4-1 and TRBJ2-7, with D hard to call. The CDR3 length is 13 residues. Germline CDR1 is MGHRA and CDR2 is YSYEKL. With 4 bases removed from V and 5 bases from J, the gap between germline ends came to 12 bases. The CDR3 here is CASSPVVSHEQYV. CDR3 in DNA: TGCGCCAGCAGCCCGGTTGTGTCCCACGAGCAGTACGTC.

This clonotype has at least ten counts. The V and J genes are TRBV27 and TRBJ1-2; possibly TRBD1 for D (5 bases). Germline CDR1 is MNHEY and CDR2 is SMNVEV (reference sequence). The CDR3 loop spans 14 amino acids. The V end was cut by 4 bases, the J end by 7 bases, with 16 bases between. CDR3 sequence (DNA): TGTGCCAGCAGTTCCCAGGGAGGAACCGTTGGCTACACCTTC. Residues: CASSSQGGTVGYTF.

Ten or more counts support this clonotype. The V call is TRBV7-2, the J call TRBJ1-6; 10 nucleotides align to TRBD1. The CDR3 spans 15 residues. Losses at the gene ends were 5 bases for V and 8 bases for J; bases not matched to a gene: 6. The germline CDR1 and CDR2 sequences are SGHTA and FQGNSA. CDR3 protein: CASSLTGTGDSPLHF. As DNA, the CDR3 is TGTGCCAGCAGCCTTACCGGGACAGGGGATTCACCCCTCCACTTT. Full variable domain (remainder filled in from reference TRBV7-2 and TRBJ1-6): GAGVSQSPSNKVTEKGKDVELRCDPISGHTALYWYRQSLGQGLEFLIYFQGNSAPDKSGLPSDRFSAERTGGSVSTLTIQRTQQEDSAVYLCASSLTGTGDSPLHFGNGTRLTVT.

V usage is TRBV2 and J usage is TRBJ2-2; D is ambiguous. Deletions cut 4 bases from V and 0 bases from J, with 9 bases between. Germline loops: CDR1 SNHLY, CDR2 FYNNEI. The CDR3 runs to 15 residues. As DNA, the CDR3 is TGTGCCAGCAGTGCCTTCAGTGCGAACACCGGGGAGCTGTTTTTT. This gives the protein CASSAFSANTGELFF.

The table lists this clonotype with a few counts. This chain uses TRBV18 with TRBJ2-3; 7 bases fit TRBD2. Trimming took 8 bases from V and 9 from J; bases not matched to a gene: 11. The CDR3 contains 13 residues. Per the germline V gene, CDR1 is KGHSH and CDR2 is LQKENI. DNA for the CDR3: TGTGCCAGCGGACGGGGGAGGGAGGAGACGCAGTATTTT. It encodes CASGRGREETQYF.

This clonotype was seen at least ten times. The chain links TRBV5-1 to TRBJ1-4, with D hard to call. The length of the CDR3 is 16 residues. Germline CDR1 reads SGHRS; CDR2 reads YFSETQ. Trimming removed 4 bases at V and 7 bases at J, with 20 bases between. In DNA, the CDR3 is TGCGCCAGCAGCCCACGCGACCCCGAACGGGGTGAAAAACTGTTTTTT. Translation gives CASSPRDPERGEKLFF.